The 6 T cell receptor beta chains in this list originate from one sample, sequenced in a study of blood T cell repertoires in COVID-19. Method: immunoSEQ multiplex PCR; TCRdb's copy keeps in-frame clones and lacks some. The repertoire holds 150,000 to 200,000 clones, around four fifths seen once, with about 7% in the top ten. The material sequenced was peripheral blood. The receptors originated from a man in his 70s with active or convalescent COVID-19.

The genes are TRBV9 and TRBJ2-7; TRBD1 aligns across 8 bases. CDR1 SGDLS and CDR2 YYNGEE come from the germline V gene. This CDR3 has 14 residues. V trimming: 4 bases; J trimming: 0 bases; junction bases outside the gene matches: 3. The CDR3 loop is CASSRTGSSYEQYF. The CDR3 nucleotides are TGTGCCAGCAGCCGGACAGGGAGCTCCTACGAGCAGTACTTC.

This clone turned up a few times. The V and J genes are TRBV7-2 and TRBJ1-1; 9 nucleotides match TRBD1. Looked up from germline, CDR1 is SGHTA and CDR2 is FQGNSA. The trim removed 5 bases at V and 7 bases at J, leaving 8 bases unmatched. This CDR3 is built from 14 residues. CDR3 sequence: CASSLAGTGIEAFF. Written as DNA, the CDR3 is TGTGCCAGCAGCCTCGCTGGGACAGGGATTGAAGCTTTCTTT.

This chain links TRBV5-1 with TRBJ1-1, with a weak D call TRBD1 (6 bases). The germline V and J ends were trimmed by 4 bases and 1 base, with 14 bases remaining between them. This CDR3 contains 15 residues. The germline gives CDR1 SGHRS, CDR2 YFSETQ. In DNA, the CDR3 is TGCGCCAGCAGCCCCCGACAGGCGTCGAACACTGAAGCTTTCTTT. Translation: CASSPRQASNTEAFF.

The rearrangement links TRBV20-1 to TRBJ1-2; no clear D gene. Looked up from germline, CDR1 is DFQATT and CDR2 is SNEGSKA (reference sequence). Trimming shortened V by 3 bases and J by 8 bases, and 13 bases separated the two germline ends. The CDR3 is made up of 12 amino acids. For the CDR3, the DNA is TGCAGTGCTAGTGACTCAAACTGGGGCTACACCTTC. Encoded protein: CSASDSNWGYTF.

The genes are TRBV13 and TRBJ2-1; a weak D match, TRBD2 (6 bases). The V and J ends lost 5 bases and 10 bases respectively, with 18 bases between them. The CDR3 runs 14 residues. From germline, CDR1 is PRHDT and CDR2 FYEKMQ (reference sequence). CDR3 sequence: CASSLTGLQGEQFF. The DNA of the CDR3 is TGTGCCAGCAGCCTGACGGGACTCCAAGGCGAGCAGTTCTTC.

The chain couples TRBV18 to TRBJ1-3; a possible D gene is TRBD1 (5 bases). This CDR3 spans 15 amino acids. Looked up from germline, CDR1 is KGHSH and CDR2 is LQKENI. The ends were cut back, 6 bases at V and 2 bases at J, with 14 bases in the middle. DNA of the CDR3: TGTGCCAGCTCCCCTGGGGCAGCTGCTGGAAACACCATATATTTT. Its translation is CASSPGAAAGNTIYF.